This record looks at one T cell receptor beta chain sequence and its context. This sample was included in a study of blood T cell repertoires in COVID-19. Study-wide background: T cells, B-cell-depleted T cells, or PBMCs supplied cDNA or gDNA.

Germline CDR1 is SNHLY and CDR2 is FYNNEI. V lost 4 bases and J lost 1; bases outside the gene matches: 3. The CDR3 runs 16 residues. Only in-frame clones appear in the TCRdb table, and some are missing; sequencing was by immunoSEQ multiplex PCR. The repertoire holds around 250,000 clones, with 86% as singletons. Cohort 3 recovery required two negative PCRs, clearance, or symptom resolution. This receptor was identified in a man younger than 30 who had recovered from COVID-19. This sequence joins TRBV2 and TRBJ2-2, with 10 bases matching TRBD1. Sequencing was performed on PBMCs or T cells enriched from blood (not recorded which). CDR3 nucleotide sequence: TGTGCCAGCAGTGGACAGGGGGCGCGGAACACCGGGGAGCTGTTTTTT. It codes for CASSGQGARNTGELFF.